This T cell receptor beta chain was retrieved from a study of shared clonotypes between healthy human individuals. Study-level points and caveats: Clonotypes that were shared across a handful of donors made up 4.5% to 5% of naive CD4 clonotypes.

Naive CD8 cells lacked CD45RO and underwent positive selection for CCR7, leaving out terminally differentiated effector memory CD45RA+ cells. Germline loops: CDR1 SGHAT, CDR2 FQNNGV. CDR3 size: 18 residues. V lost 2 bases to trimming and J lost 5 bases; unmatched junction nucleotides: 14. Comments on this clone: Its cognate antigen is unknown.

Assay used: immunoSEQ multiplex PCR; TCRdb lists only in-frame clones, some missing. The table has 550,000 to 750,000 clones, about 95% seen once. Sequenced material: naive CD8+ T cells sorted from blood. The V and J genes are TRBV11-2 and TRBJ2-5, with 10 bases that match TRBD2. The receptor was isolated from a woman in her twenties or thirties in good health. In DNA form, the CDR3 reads TGTGCCAGCAGCTTACCAAGAGGACTAGCGGCTGTGATGGAGACCCAGTACTTC. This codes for CASSLPRGLAAVMETQYF. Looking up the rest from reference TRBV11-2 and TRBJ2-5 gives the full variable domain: EAGVAQSPRYKIIEKRQSVAFWCNPISGHATLYWYQQILGQGPKLLIQFQNNGVVDDSQLPKDRFSAERLKGVDSTLKIQPAKLEDSAVYLCASSLPRGLAAVMETQYFGPGTRLLVL.